Below, 28 T cell receptor beta chains from the same sample are listed, as sequenced in a study of cytomegalovirus exposure and HLA in healthy donors (dated by TCRdb to about 2017). The library was obtained by the immunoSEQ multiplex PCR assay. The multiplex PCR relied on a mix of 60 forward primers for TCR Vbeta segments and 13 reverse primers for TCR Jbeta segments. TCRdb provides this immuneACCESS table in a form limited to in-frame rearrangements. Some clones are lacking; in checked studies, under half of them reflect an unresolved V gene, and why the rest are absent is not known. This sample has 160,000 or so clones in its table, and 80% of those were observed once. Of the sample, roughly 6.3% falls within the top ten clones. Sequencing used PBMCs. These receptors were collected from a male donor in good health and CMV-seropositive.

The chain uses TRBV4-3 and TRBJ2-1; 7 bases agree with TRBD1. The J segment lost 7 bases and the V segment lost 0 bases, leaving 3 bases of the junction unmatched. There are 14 residues in the CDR3. The germline CDR1 and CDR2 sequences are LGHNA and YSLEER. Here the CDR3 reads CASSQEGTDNEQFF. CDR3 DNA: TGCGCCAGCAGCCAAGAGGGGACAGATAATGAGCAGTTCTTC.

The rearrangement joins TRBV5-4 to TRBJ1-3; 7 nucleotides align to TRBD1. This CDR3 is 14 amino acids long. Germline CDR1 reads SGHNT; CDR2 reads YYREEE (reference sequence). The V gene end was trimmed by 6 bases and the J gene end by 0 bases; junction bases not matched to a gene: 3. The CDR3: CASTAGGSGNTIYF. CDR3 nucleotide sequence: TGTGCCAGCACCGCAGGGGGCTCTGGAAACACCATATATTTT.

The chain has TRBV6-1 and TRBJ1-1, with 8 bases lining up with TRBD1. The CDR3 is 14 amino acids. Trimming at V came to 8 bases and at J to 4 bases, leaving 9 bases not matched to a gene. The germline CDR1 and CDR2 sequences are MNHNS and SASEGT. The CDR3 spells CASADRGRATEAFF. CDR3 in DNA: TGTGCCAGCGCCGACAGGGGTCGGGCCACTGAAGCTTTCTTT.

For this clone: One junction end disagrees with the germline gene, perhaps due to a read error. The genes are TRBV25-1 and TRBJ2-7; possibly TRBD2 for D (6 bases). The germline CDR1 and CDR2 sequences are MGHDK and SYGVNS. CDR3 length: 15 amino acids. This CDR3 is CASSQWGAGDLRLDF. The CDR3, as DNA: TGTGCCAGCAGCCAATGGGGAGCGGGCGATCTACGATTGGACTTC.

J is TRBJ1-2 and V is TRBV11-3; possible D gene TRBD1, 6 bases. CDR1 is SGHNT, CDR2 YENEEA, per germline. This CDR3 spans 14 amino acids. V lost 5 bases and J 5 bases, leaving 15 bases between the germline ends. CDR3 sequence reads: CASSPRGVPYGYTF. The CDR3 DNA follows: TGTGCCAGCAGCCCCAGGGGAGTACCTTATGGCTACACCTTC.

This chain joins TRBV5-6 and TRBJ1-2, with 7 nucleotides matching TRBD1. The trim removed 0 bases at V and 7 bases at J, leaving 6 bases unmatched. This CDR3 is 14 amino acids long. From germline, CDR1 is SGHDT and CDR2 YYEEEE. CDR3 sequence reads: CASSLAGGPGGYTF. Written as DNA, the CDR3 is TGTGCCAGCAGCTTGGCAGGGGGGCCGGGTGGCTACACCTTC.

CDR3 nucleotide sequence: TGTGCCAGCAGCTGGGGACAGGGTGGAACCGGGGAGCTGTTTTTT. Protein sequence: CASSWGQGGTGELFF. The chain uses TRBV11-3 and TRBJ2-2; 9 bases are shared with TRBD1. V was pared by 4 bases and J by 5 bases, with 5 bases of the junction left unmatched. This CDR3 contains 15 residues. Germline V gene sequence: CDR1 SGHNT, CDR2 YENEEA. The full variable domain, completed using reference TRBV11-3 and TRBJ2-2, is EAGVVQSPRYKIIEKKQPVAFWCNPISGHNTLYWYLQNLGQGPELLIRYENEEAVDDSQLPKDRFSAERLKGVDSTLKIQPAELGDSAVYLCASSWGQGGTGELFFGEGSRLTVL.

This rearrangement joins TRBV9 to TRBJ2-7, with 7 bases lining up with TRBD2. CDR1 is SGDLS and CDR2 is YYNGEE in the germline V gene. The J segment lost 2 bases and the V segment lost 0 bases, leaving 5 bases of the junction unmatched. CDR3 size: 15 residues. CDR3 DNA sequence: TGTGCCAGCAGCGTAGGCCTAGCGGAAACCTACGAGCAGTACTTC. This encodes CASSVGLAETYEQYF.

V is TRBV19 and J is TRBJ2-7; either TRBD1 or TRBD2 may fit D (5 bases each). Per germline, CDR1 LNHDA and CDR2 SQIVND (reference sequence). The CDR3 has 15 residues. V was cut by 4 bases and J by 6 bases, with 19 bases left in between. The CDR3 loop reads CASSTDRAVRGEQYF. The CDR3 DNA reads as TGTGCCAGTAGTACAGACAGAGCGGTTCGGGGCGAGCAGTACTTC. Supplemented by reference TRBV19 and TRBJ2-7, the full variable domain reads DGGITQSPKYLFRKEGQNVTLSCEQNLNHDAMYWYRQDPGQGLRLIYYSQIVNDFQKGDIAEGYSVSREKKESFPLTVTSAQKNPTAFYLCASSTDRAVRGEQYFGPGTRLTVT.

CDR3 loop: CASSFLAGDMDTQYF. CDR3 coding DNA: TGCGCCAGCAGCTTCCTAGCGGGAGATATGGATACGCAGTATTTT. The rearrangement uses TRBV5-1 and TRBJ2-3; 10 bases align to TRBD2. Germline V gives CDR1 SGHRS, CDR2 YFSETQ. With 2 bases clipped from V and 6 bases from J, the junction kept 6 bases outside the gene matches. The CDR3 contains 15 residues.

CDR3 sequence: CASSPGLATEQFF. The CDR3 DNA follows: TGTGCCAGCAGTCCCGGACTAGCGACTGAGCAGTTCTTC. The rearrangement uses TRBV7-6 and TRBJ2-1; 9 nucleotides match TRBD2. The CDR3 has 13 residues. Germline V lookup: CDR1 SGHVS, CDR2 FNYEAQ. V shed 6 bases and J 9 bases; nucleotides not matched to a gene: 6.

The chain uses TRBV30 and TRBJ1-6; 8 nucleotides match TRBD1. The CDR3 spans 14 residues. Looked up from germline, CDR1 is GTSNPN and CDR2 is SVGIG (reference sequence). After removal of 2 bases from V and 7 bases from J, the junction contained 4 bases not matched to a gene. CDR3 amino acids: CAWSRRQGNSPLHF. The DNA of the CDR3 is TGTGCCTGGAGTCGTAGACAGGGGAATTCACCCCTCCACTTT.

The chain combines TRBV5-6 with TRBJ1-2, with D perhaps TRBD1 (6 bases). V was clipped by 4 bases and J by 2 bases, with 12 bases between them. The CDR3 loop spans 14 amino acids. The germline V gene encodes CDR1 SGHDT and CDR2 YYEEEE. The CDR3 DNA reads TGTGCCAGCAGCAGGGGGGGGTTCAACTATGGCTACACCTTC. Translation: CASSRGGFNYGYTF.

In DNA form, the CDR3 reads TGTGCCAGCAGCTTCCCCGGGACAGGGAGGGAGCAGTACTTC. The encoded protein is CASSFPGTGREQYF. The chain couples TRBV11-2 to TRBJ2-7; 9 bases align to TRBD1. Unmatched junction bases numbered 7, after V lost 3 bases and J lost 7 bases. The germline CDR1 and CDR2 sequences are SGHAT and FQNNGV. The CDR3 length is 14 residues.

The chain joins TRBV19 to TRBJ1-5, with D perhaps matching TRBD1 (5 bases). The CDR3 sequence is 16 residues long. Germline V gene data show CDR1 as LNHDA and CDR2 as SQIVND (reference sequence). V dropped 0 bases and J dropped 11 bases, with 20 bases sitting between them. The CDR3 DNA reads TGTGCCAGTAGTATAGAACTTAGGGCAGGGTCGCTGGCCCAGCATTTT. Its translation: CASSIELRAGSLAQHF.

The chain employs TRBV6-5 and TRBJ1-1; D unclear. Germline values: CDR1 MNHEY, CDR2 SVGAGI. This CDR3 has 13 residues. The germline V and J ends were trimmed by 2 bases and 0 bases, with 4 bases remaining between them. The CDR3 sequence: CASSYELNTEAFF. CDR3 nucleotide sequence: TGTGCCAGCAGTTACGAGCTGAACACTGAAGCTTTCTTT.

The V call is TRBV5-1, the J call TRBJ1-5, with D tentatively TRBD1 (5 bases). The V end lost 3 bases, the J end lost 0 bases, and 7 bases lay between the germline ends. This CDR3 has 14 amino acids. The germline CDR1 and CDR2 sequences are SGHRS and YFSETQ. CDR3 sequence (DNA): TGCGCCAGCAGCTCCGGGGGTAGCAATCAGCCCCAGCATTTT. Its translation: CASSSGGSNQPQHF.

This rearrangement joins TRBV5-4 to TRBJ2-5, with 7 bases identical to TRBD1. The CDR3 loop spans 14 amino acids. Germline V gene sequence: CDR1 SGHNT, CDR2 YYREEE (reference sequence). The junction had 7 bases not matched to a gene; V was cut back by 3 bases and J by 5 bases. CDR3 coding DNA: TGTGCCAGCAGCTCTACAGGGGTATGGGAGACCCAGTACTTC. This sequence encodes CASSSTGVWETQYF.

J is TRBJ2-7 and V is TRBV29-1; 11 nucleotides line up with TRBD1. V lost 6 bases and J lost 5; bases outside the gene matches: 18. Germline lookup yields CDR1 SQVTM and CDR2 ANQGSEA. The CDR3 totals 17 residues. CDR3 residues: CSVNDGQGAALRDEQYF. The CDR3 DNA sequence: TGCAGCGTCAACGACGGACAGGGGGCCGCTCTAAGGGACGAGCAGTACTTC.

The chain joins TRBV6-6 to TRBJ2-7; no reliable D call. Between the trimmed V and J ends, which lost 6 bases and 5 bases, there was a span of 14 bases. CDR1 MNHNY and CDR2 SVGAGI come from the germline V gene (reference sequence). This CDR3 comprises 13 residues. The CDR3 reads CASSHRSSDEQYF. CDR3 in DNA: TGTGCCAGCAGCCACCGGAGTTCAGACGAGCAGTACTTC.

On this clone: In the same sample, other DNA sequences code for this CDR3. The chain is built from TRBV9 and TRBJ2-2; weak D call: TRBD2 (6 bases). The germline V and J ends were trimmed by 0 bases and 5 bases, with 14 bases remaining between them. The CDR3 sequence is 16 residues long. Germline V gene lookup returns CDR1 SGDLS and CDR2 YYNGEE. This CDR3 reads CASSVGGRSRTGELFF. CDR3 coding DNA: TGTGCCAGCAGCGTAGGTGGGAGGTCCCGAACCGGGGAGCTGTTTTTT.

The CDR3 region has the DNA TGCGCCAGCAGCTTGGACGCGGGAGAATACAATGAGCAGTTCTTC. It translates to CASSLDAGEYNEQFF. This chain joins TRBV5-1 and TRBJ2-1; 7 bases are a match to TRBD2. The V gene end was trimmed by 0 bases and the J gene end by 4 bases; junction bases not matched to a gene: 4. From germline, CDR1 is SGHRS and CDR2 YFSETQ. This CDR3 is built from 15 residues.

V is TRBV27 and J is TRBJ1-2; 8 bases are shared with TRBD1. CDR3 length equals 17 residues. Losses at the gene ends were 4 bases for V and 5 bases for J; bases not matched to a gene: 15. Looked up from germline, CDR1 is MNHEY and CDR2 is SMNVEV (reference sequence). The CDR3 sequence: CASSSGGDTDRVYGYTF. The CDR3 DNA reads TGTGCCAGCAGTTCTGGGGGAGACACGGACAGGGTTTATGGCTACACCTTC.

This clone was picked up one time. The chain carries TRBV6-5 and TRBJ2-2, with D maybe TRBD1 (6 bases). Germline assignment: CDR1 MNHEY and CDR2 SVGAGI. Trimming stripped 1 base from V and 6 bases from J, with 9 bases between. This CDR3 is 14 amino acids long. The CDR3 bases are TGTGCCAGCAGTTACTACACAGGGCCCGGGGAGCTGTTTTTT. Residues: CASSYYTGPGELFF.

The gene calls are TRBV7-2 and TRBJ2-7; perhaps TRBD2 as D (5 bases). Per the germline V gene, CDR1 is SGHTA and CDR2 is FQGNSA. The ends were cut back, 1 base at V and 3 bases at J, with 10 bases in the middle. This CDR3 has 14 residues. The DNA of the CDR3 is TGTGCCAGCAGCTTAGAGCTAGCTGGCTACGAGCAGTACTTC. Residues: CASSLELAGYEQYF.

The chain has TRBV5-5 and TRBJ2-5, with D possibly matching TRBD1 (5 bases). The DNA end is more similar to TRBJ2-7, so the J call may be wrong. In germline, CDR1 is SGHKS, CDR2 YYEKEE (reference sequence). The CDR3 length is 13 residues. DNA of the CDR3: TGTGCCAGCACCCCACAACAGGTCTACGAGCAGTACTTC. Protein: CASTPQQVYEQYF.

The chain employs TRBV29-1 and TRBJ1-1; D is uncertain. Deletions cut 6 bases from V and 6 bases from J, with 11 bases between. This CDR3 comprises 11 residues. Germline V lookup: CDR1 SQVTM, CDR2 ANQGSEA. The CDR3 DNA reads TGCAGCGTAGAGAGGGCCGCTGAAGCTTTCTTT. This encodes CSVERAAEAFF.

The chain has TRBV19 and TRBJ1-5; no clear D. Trimming removed 8 bases from V and 4 bases from J, with 12 bases in between. CDR3 size: 13 residues. CDR1 is LNHDA, CDR2 SQIVND, per germline (reference sequence). The CDR3 DNA reads TGTGCCAGTGCAGGAGGGCTTAATCAGCCCCAGCATTTT. Translation: CASAGGLNQPQHF.